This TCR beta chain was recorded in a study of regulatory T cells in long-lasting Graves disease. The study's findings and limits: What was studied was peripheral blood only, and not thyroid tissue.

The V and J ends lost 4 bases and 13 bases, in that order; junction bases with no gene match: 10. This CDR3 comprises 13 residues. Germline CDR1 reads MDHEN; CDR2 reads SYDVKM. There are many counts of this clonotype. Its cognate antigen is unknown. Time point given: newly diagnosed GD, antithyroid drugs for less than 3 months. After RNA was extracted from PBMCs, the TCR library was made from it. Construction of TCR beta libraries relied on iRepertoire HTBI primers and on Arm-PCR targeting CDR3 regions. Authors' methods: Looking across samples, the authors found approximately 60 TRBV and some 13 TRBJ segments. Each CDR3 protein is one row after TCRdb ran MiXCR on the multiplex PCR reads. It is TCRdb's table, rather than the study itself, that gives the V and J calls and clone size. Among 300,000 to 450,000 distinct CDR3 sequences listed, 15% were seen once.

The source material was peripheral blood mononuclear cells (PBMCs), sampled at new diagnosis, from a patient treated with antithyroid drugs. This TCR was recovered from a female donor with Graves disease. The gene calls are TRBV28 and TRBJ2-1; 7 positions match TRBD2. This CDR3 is CASSSDAAGAQFF. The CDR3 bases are TGTGCCAGCAGTTCAGACGCGGCGGGAGCACAGTTCTTC.